The 9 T cell receptor beta chains below all came from one sample that was sequenced in a study of CD4 T cells in relation to SARS-CoV-2 and coronaviruses. Clones were sequenced by immunoSEQ multiplex PCR, and TCRdb holds only the in-frame ones, with some missing. The table includes tens of thousands of clones, approximately 83% detected once. Input material: memory CD4+ T cells from PBMCs. All receptors derive from an adult with COVID-19.

The chain combines TRBV24-1 with TRBJ2-3; 8 bases align to TRBD1. Germline-derived CDR1 and CDR2 are KGHDR and SFDVKD. The ends lost 0 bases at V and 6 bases at J; junction bases unmatched: 7. This CDR3 spans 16 amino acids. CDR3 in amino acids: CATSDLGQGAYDTQYF. CDR3 DNA: TGTGCCACCAGTGATTTGGGGCAGGGGGCATATGATACGCAGTATTTT.

The chain couples TRBV30 to TRBJ1-5; 11 bases fit TRBD1. Germline loops: CDR1 GTSNPN, CDR2 SVGIG (reference sequence). V trimming: 0 bases; J trimming: 11 bases; junction bases outside the gene matches: 9. This CDR3 spans 15 amino acids. The CDR3 region has the DNA TGTGCCTGGAGTGTAGGGGGCGCGGGACAGGGGGCCCAGCATTTT. The encoded protein is CAWSVGGAGQGAQHF. Full variable domain (outside the CDR3, taken from reference TRBV30 and TRBJ1-5): SQTIHQWPATLVQPVGSPLSLECTVEGTSNPNLYWYRQAAGRGLQLLFYSVGIGQISSEVPQNLSASRPQDRQFILSSKKLLLSDSGFYLCAWSVGGAGQGAQHFGDGTRLSIL.

V gene TRBV11-2 combines with J gene TRBJ2-7, with D possibly matching TRBD1 (5 bases). CDR3 length equals 14 residues. The ends were cut back, 5 bases at V and 4 bases at J, with 15 bases in the middle. Germline CDR1 SGHAT, CDR2 FQNNGV. The CDR3 region is CASSASGNRYEQYF. CDR3 bases: TGTGCCAGCAGCGCGTCAGGGAATCGGTACGAGCAGTACTTC. Filled out from reference TRBV11-2 and TRBJ2-7, the complete variable domain reads EAGVAQSPRYKIIEKRQSVAFWCNPISGHATLYWYQQILGQGPKLLIQFQNNGVVDDSQLPKDRFSAERLKGVDSTLKIQPAKLEDSAVYLCASSASGNRYEQYFGPGTRLTVT.

The V and J genes are TRBV5-4 and TRBJ2-1; 7 nucleotides align to TRBD2. Germline lookup yields CDR1 SGHNT and CDR2 YYREEE (reference sequence). There are 15 residues in the CDR3. V was clipped by 0 bases and J by 2 bases; unmatched bases: 2. CDR3 nucleotide sequence: TGTGCCAGCAGCTTGGGTCTAGCGGCCTACAATGAGCAGTTCTTC. Translated, it gives CASSLGLAAYNEQFF.

This clone was counted a single time. The genes are TRBV3-1 (or the pseudogene TRBV3-2) and TRBJ1-2; 8 bases match TRBD1. Germline V CDR1 and CDR2: LGHDT, YNNKEL (reference sequence). The CDR3 has 13 amino acids. The V gene end was trimmed by 4 bases and the J gene end by 8 bases; junction bases not matched to a gene: 6. The CDR3 here is CASSPGQVKGYTF. In DNA form, the CDR3 reads TGTGCCAGCAGCCCGGGACAGGTAAAGGGCTACACCTTC.

This rearrangement joins TRBV28 to TRBJ2-7, with 10 positions matching TRBD1. Germline V lookup: CDR1 MDHEN, CDR2 SYDVKM. The CDR3 spans 16 residues. V was pared by 6 bases and J by 3 bases, with 11 bases of the junction left unmatched. For the CDR3, the DNA is TGTGCCAGCAGCCCCGCCCGGGACAGGGGACTCTACGAGCAGTACTTC. The encoded protein is CASSPARDRGLYEQYF.

The genes are TRBV6-2 or TRBV6-3 and TRBJ2-5; D not resolved. The CDR3 is 12 residues long. The germline V gene encodes CDR1 MNHEY and CDR2 SVGEGT. Deletions cut 6 bases from V and 5 bases from J, with 10 bases between. The CDR3 here is CASRPGRETQYF. CDR3 DNA: TGTGCCAGCAGGCCTGGGCGGGAGACCCAGTACTTC.

The chain links TRBV12-3 or TRBV12-4 to TRBJ2-7; 7 positions agree with TRBD1. V was pared by 4 bases and J by 2 bases, with 2 bases of the junction left unmatched. The CDR3 is 13 amino acids. CDR3 coding DNA: TGTGCCAGCAGTTCGGGACAGACCTACGAGCAGTACTTC. As protein: CASSSGQTYEQYF.

This chain uses TRBV11-1 with TRBJ2-7, with 9 bases fitting TRBD1. Germline V lookup: CDR1 SGHAT, CDR2 FQDESV (reference sequence). CDR3 size: 14 residues. J lost 3 bases, V lost 5 bases, and 5 bases had no gene match. The CDR3 nucleotides read TGTGCCAGCAGCAAGACAGGGGGTAGCTACGAGCAGTACTTC. Encoded protein: CASSKTGGSYEQYF.